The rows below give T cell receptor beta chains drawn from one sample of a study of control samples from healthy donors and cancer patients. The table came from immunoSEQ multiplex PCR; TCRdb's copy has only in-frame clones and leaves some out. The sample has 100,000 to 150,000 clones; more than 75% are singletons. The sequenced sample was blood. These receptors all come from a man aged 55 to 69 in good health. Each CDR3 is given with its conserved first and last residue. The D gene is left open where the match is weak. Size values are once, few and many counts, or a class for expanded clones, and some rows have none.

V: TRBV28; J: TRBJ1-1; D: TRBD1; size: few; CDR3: CASSFVSRGRAEAFF; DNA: TGTGCCAGCAGTTTTGTTAGCAGGGGGAGGGCTGAAGCTTTCTTT
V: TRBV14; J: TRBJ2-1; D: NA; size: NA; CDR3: CASSKGGNEQFF; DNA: TGTGCCAGCAGTAAGGGGGGGAATGAGCAGTTCTTC
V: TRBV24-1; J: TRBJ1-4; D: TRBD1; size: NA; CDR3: CATSDPGTAEEKLFF; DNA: TGTGCCACCAGTGACCCAGGGACAGCTGAGGAAAAACTGTTTTTT
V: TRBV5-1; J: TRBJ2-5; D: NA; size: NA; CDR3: CASSVQGGESATQYF; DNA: TGCGCCAGCAGCGTCCAGGGGGGTGAGTCGGCGACCCAGTACTTC
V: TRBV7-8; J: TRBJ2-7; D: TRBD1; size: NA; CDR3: CASSLSSGQVFSYEQYF; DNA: TGTGCCAGCAGCTTATCATCCGGACAGGTTTTCTCCTACGAGCAGTACTTC
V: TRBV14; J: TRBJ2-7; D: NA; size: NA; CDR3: CASSYQLTSSYEQYF; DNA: TGTGCCAGCAGCTACCAATTAACCAGCTCCTACGAGCAGTACTTC
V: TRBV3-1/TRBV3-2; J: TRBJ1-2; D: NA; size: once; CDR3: CASSQGDRYGYTF; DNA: TGTGCCAGCAGCCAAGGCGACAGGTACGGCTACACCTTC
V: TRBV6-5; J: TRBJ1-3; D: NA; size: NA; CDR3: CASSSPGLLNTIYF; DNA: TGTGCCAGCAGCTCGCCGGGACTTTTAAACACCATATATTTT
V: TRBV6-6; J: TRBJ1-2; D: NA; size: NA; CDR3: CASSTGSGDGYTF; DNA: TGTGCCAGCAGTACAGGGAGTGGGGATGGCTACACCTTC
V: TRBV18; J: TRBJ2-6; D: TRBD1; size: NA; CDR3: CASSPTGAVSGANVLTF; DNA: TGTGCCAGCTCACCAACAGGGGCGGTCTCTGGGGCCAACGTCCTGACTTTC
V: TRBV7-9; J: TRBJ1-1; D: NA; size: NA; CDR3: CASSLAARNTEAFF; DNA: TGTGCCAGCAGCTTAGCGGCAAGGAACACTGAAGCTTTCTTT
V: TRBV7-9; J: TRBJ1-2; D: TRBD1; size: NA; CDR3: CASRADRFPDYGYTF; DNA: TGTGCCAGCAGGGCGGACAGGTTCCCAGACTATGGCTACACCTTC
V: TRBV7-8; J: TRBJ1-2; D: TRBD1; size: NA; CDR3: CASSLDGTGAGGYTF; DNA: TGTGCCAGCAGCTTAGACGGAACAGGGGCTGGCGGCTACACCTTC
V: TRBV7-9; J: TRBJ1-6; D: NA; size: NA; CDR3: CASSQGTNSPLHF; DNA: TGTGCCAGCAGCCAAGGGACCAATTCACCCCTCCACTTT
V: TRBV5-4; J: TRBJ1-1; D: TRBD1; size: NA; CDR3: CASSFGTGVGTEAFF; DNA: TGTGCCAGCAGCTTCGGGACAGGGGTGGGAACTGAAGCTTTCTTT
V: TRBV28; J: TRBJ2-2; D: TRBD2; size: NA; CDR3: CASRGGSTGELFF; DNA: TGTGCCAGCAGGGGAGGGTCCACCGGGGAGCTGTTTTTT
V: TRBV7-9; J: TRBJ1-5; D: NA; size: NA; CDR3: CASSSQNQPQHF; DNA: TGTGCCAGCAGCTCGCAAAATCAGCCCCAGCATTTT
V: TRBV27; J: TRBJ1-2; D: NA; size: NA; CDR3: CASSFRETAGGYTF; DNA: TGTGCCAGCAGTTTTCGGGAAACGGCCGGTGGCTACACCTTC
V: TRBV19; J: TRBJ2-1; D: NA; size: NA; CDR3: CASSILFSSYNEQFF; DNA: TGTGCCAGTAGTATTCTTTTCAGCTCCTACAATGAGCAGTTCTTC
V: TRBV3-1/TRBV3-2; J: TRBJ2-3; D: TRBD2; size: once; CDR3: CASSQDLAGGSDTQYF; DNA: TGTGCCAGCAGCCAAGATTTAGCGGGGGGTTCAGATACGCAGTATTTT
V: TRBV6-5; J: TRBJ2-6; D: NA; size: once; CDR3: CASSYKGSGANVLTF; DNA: TGTGCCAGCAGTTACAAGGGGTCTGGGGCCAACGTCCTGACTTTC
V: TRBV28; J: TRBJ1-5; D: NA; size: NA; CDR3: CASSFIGKNQPQHF; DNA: TGTGCCAGCAGTTTTATTGGCAAGAATCAGCCCCAGCATTTT
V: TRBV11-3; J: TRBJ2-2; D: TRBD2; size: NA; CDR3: CASSLGRTSGGNTGELFF; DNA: TGTGCCAGCAGCTTAGGACGGACTAGCGGGGGCAACACCGGGGAGCTGTTTTTT
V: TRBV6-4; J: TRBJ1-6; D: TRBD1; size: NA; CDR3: CASSYRGPSHF; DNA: TGTGCCAGCAGTTACAGGGGGCCAAGCCACTTT
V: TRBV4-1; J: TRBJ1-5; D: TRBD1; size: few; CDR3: CASSQGDRVNQPQHF; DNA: TGCGCCAGCAGCCAAGGGGACAGGGTCAACCAGCCCCAGCATTTT
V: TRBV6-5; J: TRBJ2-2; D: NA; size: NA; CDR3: CASSRGRVDTGELFF; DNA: TGTGCCAGCAGTAGGGGCAGGGTGGATACCGGGGAGCTGTTTTTT
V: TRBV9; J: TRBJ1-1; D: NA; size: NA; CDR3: CASSSMTEMNTEAFF; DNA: TGTGCCAGCAGCTCCATGACAGAAATGAACACTGAAGCTTTCTTT
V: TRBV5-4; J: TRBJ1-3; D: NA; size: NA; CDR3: CASSFVPGSSSGNTIYF; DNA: TGTGCCAGCAGCTTTGTCCCGGGCTCTAGCTCTGGAAACACCATATATTTT
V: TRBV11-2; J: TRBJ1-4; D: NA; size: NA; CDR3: CASSLGGGDNEKLFF; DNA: TGTGCCAGCAGCTTGGGGGGCGGGGATAATGAAAAACTGTTTTTT
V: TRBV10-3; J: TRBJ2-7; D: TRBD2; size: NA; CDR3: CAISEGTSGGYEQYF; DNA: TGTGCCATCAGTGAAGGGACTAGCGGGGGTTACGAGCAGTACTTC
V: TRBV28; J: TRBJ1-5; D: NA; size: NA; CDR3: CASSSTPFNQPQHF; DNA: TGTGCCAGCAGTTCCACTCCCTTTAATCAGCCCCAGCATTTT
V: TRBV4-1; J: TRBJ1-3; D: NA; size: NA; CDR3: CASSQDGWVSSGNTIYF; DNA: TGCGCCAGCAGTCAGGACGGTTGGGTGAGCTCTGGAAACACCATATATTTT
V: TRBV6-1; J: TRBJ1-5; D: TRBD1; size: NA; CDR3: CASSEWGQGAGNQPQHF; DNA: TGTGCCAGCAGTGAATGGGGACAGGGGGCAGGAAATCAGCCCCAGCATTTT
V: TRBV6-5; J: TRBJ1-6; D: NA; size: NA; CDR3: CASSFRTVGNSPLHF; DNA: TGTGCCAGCAGTTTCCGGACAGTGGGGAATTCACCCCTCCACTTT
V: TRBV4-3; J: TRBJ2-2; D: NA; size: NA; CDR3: CASSQMYEAGATGELFF; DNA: TGCGCCAGCAGCCAAATGTACGAGGCGGGGGCCACCGGGGAGCTGTTTTTT
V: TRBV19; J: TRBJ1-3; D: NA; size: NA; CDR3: CASSRQTPSGNTIYF; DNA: TGTGCCAGTAGCCGACAGACGCCCTCTGGAAACACCATATATTTT
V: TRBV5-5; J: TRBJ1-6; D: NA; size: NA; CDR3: CASSLEWQLYSPLHF; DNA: TGTGCCAGCAGCTTGGAGTGGCAGCTCTATTCACCCCTCCACTTT
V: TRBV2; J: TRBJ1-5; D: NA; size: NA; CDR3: CASSEDRGFNQPQHF; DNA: TGTGCCAGCAGTGAAGATCGAGGGTTTAATCAGCCCCAGCATTTT
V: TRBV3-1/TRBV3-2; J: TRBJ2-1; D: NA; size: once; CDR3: CASSRGNEQFF; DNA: TGTGCCAGCAGCAGGGGAAATGAGCAGTTCTTC
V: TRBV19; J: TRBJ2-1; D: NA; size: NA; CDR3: CASSIGTSWADEQFF; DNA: TGTGCCAGTAGTATAGGAACTAGCTGGGCGGATGAGCAGTTCTTC
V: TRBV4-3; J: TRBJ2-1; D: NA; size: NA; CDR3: CASSQQGSYNEQFF; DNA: TGCGCCAGCAGCCAACAGGGGTCCTACAATGAGCAGTTCTTC
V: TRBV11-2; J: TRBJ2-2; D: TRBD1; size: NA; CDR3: CASSPLRDRTTGELFF; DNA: TGTGCCAGCTCCCCGTTGCGGGACAGGACCACCGGGGAGCTGTTTTTT
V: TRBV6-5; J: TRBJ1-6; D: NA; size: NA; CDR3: CASSYGSTHNSPLHF; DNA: TGTGCCAGCAGTTACGGGTCAACTCATAATTCACCCCTCCACTTT
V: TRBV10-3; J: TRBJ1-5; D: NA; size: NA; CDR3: CAISEASVGSNQPQHF; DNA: TGTGCCATCAGTGAGGCGTCGGTGGGGAGCAATCAGCCCCAGCATTTT
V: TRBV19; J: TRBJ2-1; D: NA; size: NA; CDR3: CASSTGALTGNEQFF; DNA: TGTGCCAGTAGTACTGGGGCGCTTACGGGGAATGAGCAGTTCTTC
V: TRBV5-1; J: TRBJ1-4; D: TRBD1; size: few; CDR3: CASSFGQGLLPNEKLFF; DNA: TGCGCCAGCAGCTTTGGACAGGGGCTTCTCCCGAATGAAAAACTGTTTTTT
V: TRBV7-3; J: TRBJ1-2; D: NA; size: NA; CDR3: CASSLTGVPQEGYTF; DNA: TGTGCCAGCAGCTTAACAGGGGTCCCCCAGGAGGGCTACACCTTC
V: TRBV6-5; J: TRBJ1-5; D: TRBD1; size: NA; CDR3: CASSYGTASNQPQHF; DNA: TGTGCCAGCAGTTATGGGACAGCTTCCAATCAGCCCCAGCATTTT
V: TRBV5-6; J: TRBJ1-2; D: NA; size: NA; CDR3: CASSPRRSKPAEGYTF; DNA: TGTGCCAGCAGCCCGAGGCGGTCTAAGCCTGCCGAAGGCTACACCTTC
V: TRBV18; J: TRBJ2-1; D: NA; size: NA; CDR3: CASSPLVAGALWIF; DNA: TGTGCCAGCTCACCTCTGGTGGCAGGGGCCCTTTGGATCTTC
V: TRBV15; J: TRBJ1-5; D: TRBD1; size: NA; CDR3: CATSDRDRGAPNQPQHF; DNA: TGTGCCACCAGCGACCGGGACAGGGGGGCTCCCAATCAGCCCCAGCATTTT
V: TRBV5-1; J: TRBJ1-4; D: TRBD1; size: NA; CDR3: CASSITGEEKLFF; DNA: TGCGCCAGCAGTATAACAGGGGAGGAAAAACTGTTTTTT
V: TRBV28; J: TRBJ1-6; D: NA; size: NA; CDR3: CASSLGGARYGSPLHF; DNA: TGTGCCAGCAGTTTGGGCGGGGCCCGATATGGTTCACCCCTCCACTTT
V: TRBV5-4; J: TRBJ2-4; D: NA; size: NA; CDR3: CASSLDIGSRYF; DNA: TGTGCCAGCAGCTTAGACATCGGATCGCGATACTTC
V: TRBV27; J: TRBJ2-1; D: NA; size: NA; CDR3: CASSWASNSYNEQFF; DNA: TGTGCCAGCAGTTGGGCTAGCAACTCCTACAATGAGCAGTTCTTC
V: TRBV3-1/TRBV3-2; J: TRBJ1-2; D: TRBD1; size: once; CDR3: CASSQQGAKGYTF; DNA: TGTGCCAGCAGCCAGCAGGGGGCGAAAGGCTACACCTTC
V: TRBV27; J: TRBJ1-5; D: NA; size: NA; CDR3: CASSFGPTLNQPQHF; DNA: TGTGCCAGCAGTTTCGGGCCAACCCTCAATCAGCCCCAGCATTTT